The clone carrying this T cell receptor beta chain appeared many times. Within the library, unique molecular identifiers were attached to each individual cDNA molecule. TCRdb independently ran MiXCR on the RACE reads; one entry per CDR3 protein. There are 350,000 to 450,000 distinct CDR3 sequences in the sample; approximately 5.1% occur only once, and 2.5% to 3% lies in the top ten. Germline V CDR1 and CDR2: MNHNS, SASEGT. The CDR3 extends over 15 amino acids. V lost 1 base to trimming and J lost 5 bases, with 14 bases between them. Time point noted: pre-sensitization, week 0. Described treatment: therapeutic diphenylcyclopropenone sensitization with weekly scalp DPC. The source of the sample is a study of human T cells and chemical hapten exposure.

The receptor was derived from a woman between 50 and 59 years old with alopecia areata. Some clones in this sample may be carry-over from other donors' samples. The chain combines TRBV6-1 with TRBJ2-5; D is uncertain. The source was whole blood, collected in connection with sensitization to the hapten diphenylcyclopropenone (DPC). The CDR3, as DNA: TGTGCCAGCAGTGAAGGGCCGACAAGCTTGGAGACCCAGTACTTC. This codes for CASSEGPTSLETQYF.